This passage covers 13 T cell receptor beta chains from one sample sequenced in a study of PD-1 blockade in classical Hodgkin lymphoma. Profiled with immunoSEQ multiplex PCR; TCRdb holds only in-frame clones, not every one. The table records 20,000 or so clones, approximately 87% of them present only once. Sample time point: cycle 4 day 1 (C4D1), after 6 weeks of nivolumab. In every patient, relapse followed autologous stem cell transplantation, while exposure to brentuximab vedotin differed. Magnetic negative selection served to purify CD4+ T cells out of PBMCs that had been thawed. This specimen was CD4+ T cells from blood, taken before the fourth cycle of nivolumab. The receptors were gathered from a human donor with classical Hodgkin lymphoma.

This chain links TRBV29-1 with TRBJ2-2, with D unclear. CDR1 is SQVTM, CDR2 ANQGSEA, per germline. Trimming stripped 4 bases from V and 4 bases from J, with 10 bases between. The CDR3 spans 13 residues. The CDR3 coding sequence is TGCAGCGTTGCATTAGTTTTCACCGGGGAGCTGTTTTTT. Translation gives CSVALVFTGELFF.

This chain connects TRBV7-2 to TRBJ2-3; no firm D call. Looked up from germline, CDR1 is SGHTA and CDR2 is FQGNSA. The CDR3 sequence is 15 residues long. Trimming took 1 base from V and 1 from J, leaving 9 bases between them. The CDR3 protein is CASSLVGGGTDTQYF. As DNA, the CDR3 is TGTGCCAGCAGCTTAGTGGGCGGAGGCACAGATACGCAGTATTTT.

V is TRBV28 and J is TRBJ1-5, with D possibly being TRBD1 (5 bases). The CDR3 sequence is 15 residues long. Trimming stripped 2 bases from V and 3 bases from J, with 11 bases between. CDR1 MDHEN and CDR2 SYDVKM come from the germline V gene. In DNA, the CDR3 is TGTGCCAGCAGTTTAGGGGGACCATTCAATCAGCCCCAGCATTTT. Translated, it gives CASSLGGPFNQPQHF.

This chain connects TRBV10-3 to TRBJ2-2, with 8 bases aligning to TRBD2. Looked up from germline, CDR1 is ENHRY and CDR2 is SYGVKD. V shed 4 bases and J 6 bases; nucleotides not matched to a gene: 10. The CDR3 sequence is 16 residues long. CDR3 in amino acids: CAISAGGSVLPGELFF. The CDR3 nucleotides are TGTGCCATCAGTGCGGGAGGGAGTGTCCTACCCGGGGAGCTGTTTTTT.

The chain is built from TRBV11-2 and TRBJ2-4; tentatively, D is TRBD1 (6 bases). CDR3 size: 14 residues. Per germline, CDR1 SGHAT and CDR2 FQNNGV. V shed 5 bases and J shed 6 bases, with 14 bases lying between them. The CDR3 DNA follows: TGTGCCAGCAGCCTCGCTCGAGGGGGAAACATTCAGTACTTC. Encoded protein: CASSLARGGNIQYF.

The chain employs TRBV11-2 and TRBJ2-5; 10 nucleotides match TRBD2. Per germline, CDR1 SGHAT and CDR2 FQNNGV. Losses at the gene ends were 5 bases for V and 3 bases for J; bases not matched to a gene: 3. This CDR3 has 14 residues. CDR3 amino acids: CASSPAGGEETQYF. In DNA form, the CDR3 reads TGTGCCAGCAGCCCAGCGGGAGGGGAAGAGACCCAGTACTTC.

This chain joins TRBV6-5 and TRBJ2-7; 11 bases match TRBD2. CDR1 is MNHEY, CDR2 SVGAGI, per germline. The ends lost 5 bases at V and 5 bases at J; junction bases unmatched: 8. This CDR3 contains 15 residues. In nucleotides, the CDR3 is TGTGCCAGCAGTCGAAGACTAGCGGGACTCCACGAGCAGTACTTC. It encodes CASSRRLAGLHEQYF.

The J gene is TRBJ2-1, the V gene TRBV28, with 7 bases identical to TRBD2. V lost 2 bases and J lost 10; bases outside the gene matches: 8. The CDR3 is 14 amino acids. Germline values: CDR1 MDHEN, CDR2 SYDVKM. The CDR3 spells CASSLVLAASEQFF. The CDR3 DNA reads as TGTGCCAGCAGTTTAGTGCTAGCGGCATCCGAGCAGTTCTTC.

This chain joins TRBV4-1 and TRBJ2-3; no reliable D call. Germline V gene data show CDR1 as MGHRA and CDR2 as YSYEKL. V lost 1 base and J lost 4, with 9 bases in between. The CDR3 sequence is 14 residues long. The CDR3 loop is CASSQGAPADTQYF. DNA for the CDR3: TGCGCCAGCAGCCAAGGGGCCCCGGCAGATACGCAGTATTTT.

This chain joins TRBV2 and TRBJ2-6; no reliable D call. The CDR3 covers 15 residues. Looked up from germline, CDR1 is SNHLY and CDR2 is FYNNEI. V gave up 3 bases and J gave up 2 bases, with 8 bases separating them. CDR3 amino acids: CASSEKSAGANVLTF. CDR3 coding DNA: TGTGCCAGCAGTGAGAAGTCGGCTGGGGCCAACGTCCTGACTTTC.

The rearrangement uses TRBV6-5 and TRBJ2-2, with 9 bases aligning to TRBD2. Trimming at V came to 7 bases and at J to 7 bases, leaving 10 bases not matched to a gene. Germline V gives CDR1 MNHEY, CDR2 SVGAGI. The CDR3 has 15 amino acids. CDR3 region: CASTGAGGTIGELFF. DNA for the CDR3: TGTGCCAGCACTGGAGCGGGAGGAACGATCGGGGAGCTGTTTTTT.

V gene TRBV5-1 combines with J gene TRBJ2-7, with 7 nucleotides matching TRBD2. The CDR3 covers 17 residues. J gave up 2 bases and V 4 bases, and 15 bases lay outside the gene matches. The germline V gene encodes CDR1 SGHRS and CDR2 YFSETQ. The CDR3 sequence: CASSPRGLAEGTYEQYF. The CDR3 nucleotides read TGCGCCAGCAGCCCCAGAGGTCTAGCGGAGGGAACCTACGAGCAGTACTTC.

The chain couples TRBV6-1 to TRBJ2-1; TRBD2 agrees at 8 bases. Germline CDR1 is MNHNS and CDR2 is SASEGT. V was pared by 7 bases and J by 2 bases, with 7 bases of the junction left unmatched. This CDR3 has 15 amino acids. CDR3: CASIQRESPYNEQFF. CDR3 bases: TGTGCCAGCATACAGCGGGAGTCCCCCTACAATGAGCAGTTCTTC.